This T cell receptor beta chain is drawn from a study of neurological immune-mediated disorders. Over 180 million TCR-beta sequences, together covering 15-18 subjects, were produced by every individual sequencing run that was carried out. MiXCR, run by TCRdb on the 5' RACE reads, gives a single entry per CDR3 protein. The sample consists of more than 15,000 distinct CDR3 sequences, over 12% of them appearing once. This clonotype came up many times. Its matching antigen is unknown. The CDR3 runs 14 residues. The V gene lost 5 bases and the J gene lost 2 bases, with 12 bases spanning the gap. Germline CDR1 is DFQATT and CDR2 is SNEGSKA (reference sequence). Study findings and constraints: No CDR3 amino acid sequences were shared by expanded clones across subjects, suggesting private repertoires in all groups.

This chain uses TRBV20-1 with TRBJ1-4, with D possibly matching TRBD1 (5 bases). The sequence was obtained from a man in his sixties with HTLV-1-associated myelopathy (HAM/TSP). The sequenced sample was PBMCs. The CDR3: CSAGARGTNEKLFF. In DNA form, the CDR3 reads TGCAGTGCTGGGGCTCGGGGCACTAATGAAAAACTGTTTTTT.